These 30 T cell receptor beta chains came from one sample sequenced in a study of cytotoxic CD8 clonotypes in ibrutinib-treated CLL. Clones were sequenced by immunoSEQ multiplex PCR, and TCRdb holds only the in-frame ones, with some missing. This table has 150,000 to 250,000 clones, 55% to 85% appearing once. The sequencing used PBMCs, collected after 24 months of ibrutinib treatment. The source of these receptors is a human donor with chronic lymphocytic leukemia.

The genes are TRBV19 and TRBJ2-1; D is undetermined. The germline gives CDR1 LNHDA, CDR2 SQIVND (reference sequence). This CDR3 spans 16 amino acids. With 6 bases removed from V and 6 bases from J, the gap between germline ends came to 21 bases. The CDR3: CASSPTAVGWSNEQFF. The CDR3 bases are TGTGCCAGTAGCCCAACGGCCGTGGGGTGGTCCAATGAGCAGTTCTTC.

The rearrangement uses TRBV7-6 and TRBJ2-6; 8 nucleotides line up with TRBD2. This CDR3 contains 19 residues. V was pared by 0 bases and J by 0 bases, with 7 bases of the junction left unmatched. In germline, CDR1 is SGHVS, CDR2 FNYEAQ. The CDR3 here is CASSLAPSGSSSGANVLTF. The CDR3 DNA reads as TGTGCCAGCAGCTTAGCGCCGAGCGGGAGTAGCTCTGGGGCCAACGTCCTGACTTTC.

The chain couples TRBV28 to TRBJ2-3; no definite D call. From germline, CDR1 is MDHEN and CDR2 SYDVKM. The length of the CDR3 is 14 residues. V was clipped by 5 bases and J by 2 bases, with 11 bases between them. In nucleotides, the CDR3 is TGTGCCAGCAGTCCGGCTGGCCCCACAGATACGCAGTATTTT. It is translated as CASSPAGPTDTQYF. The complete variable domain, with remaining parts taken from reference TRBV28 and TRBJ2-3, reads DVKVTQSSRYLVKRTGEKVFLECVQDMDHENMFWYRQDPGLGLRLIYFSYDVKMKEKGDIPEGYSVSREKKERFSLILESASTNQTSMYLCASSPAGPTDTQYFGPGTRLTVL.

The rearrangement links TRBV4-1 to TRBJ1-5, with D possibly matching TRBD1 (5 bases). There are 15 residues in the CDR3. V lost 4 bases, J lost 0 bases, and 10 bases lay in between. CDR1 and CDR2 from the germline V gene are MGHRA and YSYEKL. DNA of the CDR3: TGCGCCAGCAGCCCCCTACAGGATAGCAATCAGCCCCAGCATTTT. Amino acids: CASSPLQDSNQPQHF.

The chain has TRBV28 and TRBJ2-3; TRBD2 matches at 14 bases. This CDR3 is 16 amino acids long. Germline V gives CDR1 MDHEN, CDR2 SYDVKM. Trimming took 3 bases from V and 7 from J; bases not matched to a gene: 6. CDR3 loop: CASSLRTSGRLNTQYF. CDR3 in DNA: TGTGCCAGCAGTTTGAGGACTAGCGGGAGGTTAAATACGCAGTATTTT.

This clone was seen more than once but under ten times. The chain combines TRBV30 with TRBJ1-1; possible D gene TRBD1, 5 bases. The germline V gene has CDR1 GTSNPN and CDR2 SVGIG (reference sequence). CDR3 length: 13 residues. V was clipped by 0 bases and J by 5 bases, with 10 bases between them. CDR3 protein: CAWSVMGETEAFF. CDR3 bases: TGTGCCTGGAGTGTAATGGGGGAGACTGAAGCTTTCTTT.

The J gene is TRBJ2-3, the V gene TRBV5-1, with D tentatively TRBD2 (6 bases). Looked up from germline, CDR1 is SGHRS and CDR2 is YFSETQ. Trimming removed 3 bases at V and 5 bases at J, with 10 bases between. The CDR3 totals 13 residues. CDR3 sequence reads: CASSSGSQDTQYF. The DNA of the CDR3 is TGCGCCAGCAGCTCCGGGAGTCAAGATACGCAGTATTTT. The full variable domain, rest sourced from reference TRBV5-1 and TRBJ2-3, is KAGVTQTPRYLIKTRGQQVTLSCSPISGHRSVSWYQQTPGQGLQFLFEYFSETQRNKGNFPGRFSGRQFSNSRSEMNVSTLELGDSALYLCASSSGSQDTQYFGPGTRLTVL.

V is TRBV9 and J is TRBJ2-1; 8 positions match TRBD2. Germline V gives CDR1 SGDLS, CDR2 YYNGEE. The V segment lost 1 base and the J segment 7 bases; nucleotides outside the gene matches: 25. This CDR3 is built from 21 residues. The CDR3: CASSVKPWGRRAGEVSNEQFF. The CDR3 region has the DNA TGTGCCAGCAGCGTAAAGCCCTGGGGGAGGCGAGCGGGAGAGGTGTCAAATGAGCAGTTCTTC.

The chain is built from TRBV9 and TRBJ1-1; a weak D match, TRBD1 (6 bases). CDR1 and CDR2 (germline): SGDLS, YYNGEE. This CDR3 spans 13 amino acids. Trimming took off 3 bases at V and 10 bases at J, with 16 bases between the two ends. CDR3 sequence reads: CASSAGTRRGAFF. The CDR3, as DNA: TGTGCCAGCAGCGCAGGGACAAGGAGGGGAGCTTTCTTT.

This clone came up a few times. The V call is TRBV5-1, the J call TRBJ2-5; D is possibly TRBD1 (6 bases). CDR3 length: 14 amino acids. Germline CDR1 SGHRS, CDR2 YFSETQ. V shed 6 bases and J shed 0 bases, with 12 bases lying between them. For the CDR3, the DNA is TGCGCCAGCACAGTGGGGGCAAACCAAGAGACCCAGTACTTC. Its protein product is CASTVGANQETQYF.

This sequence joins TRBV7-9 and TRBJ2-7; 9 nucleotides line up with TRBD1. This CDR3 is 14 amino acids long. CDR1 is SEHNR and CDR2 is FQNEAQ in the germline V gene (reference sequence). Losses at the gene ends were 4 bases for V and 5 bases for J; bases not matched to a gene: 6. The CDR3 DNA reads TGTGCCAGCAGCTGGACAGGGGCTAGCGACGAGCAGTACTTC. Translated, it gives CASSWTGASDEQYF.

The rearrangement links TRBV11-2 to TRBJ2-1; 7 bases match TRBD2. The CDR3 covers 14 residues. Germline CDR1 SGHAT, CDR2 FQNNGV. V lost 8 bases and J lost 7; bases outside the gene matches: 11. The DNA of the CDR3 is TGTGCCAGCTTAGAGGTGCGGGGGAAAAATGAGCAGTTCTTC. Its translation is CASLEVRGKNEQFF.

The chain employs TRBV5-1 and TRBJ1-4; 10 bases map to TRBD1. The germline gives CDR1 SGHRS, CDR2 YFSETQ. Trimming at V came to 2 bases and at J to 3 bases, leaving 7 bases not matched to a gene. CDR3 length: 17 residues. The CDR3 sequence is CASSFTPGQGSNEKLFF. CDR3 DNA sequence: TGCGCCAGCAGCTTTACCCCGGGACAGGGGTCTAATGAAAAACTGTTTTTT. Full variable domain (missing parts from reference TRBV5-1 and TRBJ1-4): KAGVTQTPRYLIKTRGQQVTLSCSPISGHRSVSWYQQTPGQGLQFLFEYFSETQRNKGNFPGRFSGRQFSNSRSEMNVSTLELGDSALYLCASSFTPGQGSNEKLFFGSGTQLSVL.

V and J are TRBV4-1 and TRBJ1-2, with a tentative D call TRBD1 (5 bases). In germline, CDR1 is MGHRA, CDR2 YSYEKL. Trimming removed 1 base from V and 4 bases from J, with 13 bases in between. There are 15 residues in the CDR3. The DNA of the CDR3 is TGCGCCAGCAGCCAAGGCCGGGGGGGTGGCTATGGCTACACCTTC. Translated, it gives CASSQGRGGGYGYTF.

The chain uses TRBV10-2 and TRBJ2-7; 16 bases fit TRBD2. With 8 bases clipped from V and 2 bases from J, the junction kept 6 bases outside the gene matches. The germline V gene encodes CDR1 WSHSY and CDR2 SAAADI. CDR3 length: 16 amino acids. The CDR3 nucleotides read TGCGCCAGCCGAGGGACTAGCGGGAGGGCTACCTACGAGCAGTACTTC. This codes for CASRGTSGRATYEQYF.

The sample holds a few counts of this clone. The rearrangement joins TRBV5-5 to TRBJ1-2; possibly TRBD1 for D (6 bases). Germline V gene data show CDR1 as SGHKS and CDR2 as YYEKEE (reference sequence). This CDR3 is built from 15 residues. The germline V and J ends were trimmed by 4 bases and 8 bases, with 21 bases remaining between them. This chain's CDR3 is CASSPAVGTRVGYTF. As DNA, the CDR3 is TGTGCCAGCAGCCCCGCAGTTGGGACACGGGTCGGCTACACCTTC.

V and J are TRBV4-3 and TRBJ2-7, with TRBD1 matching over 8 bases. The V gene's germline CDR1 is LGHNA and CDR2 YSLEER. V gave up 5 bases and J gave up 5 bases; unmatched junction bases: 8. This CDR3 contains 14 residues. DNA of the CDR3: TGCGCCAGCAGCTTAACAGGGGGTAGCCACGAGCAGTACTTC. It yields the protein CASSLTGGSHEQYF.

The J gene is TRBJ1-4, the V gene TRBV4-1, with a possible D match to TRBD1 (6 bases). Trimming took off 3 bases at V and 8 bases at J, with 22 bases between the two ends. The CDR3 covers 17 residues. Germline CDR1 reads MGHRA; CDR2 reads YSYEKL. This CDR3 reads CASSQDAGRGLGEKLFF. The CDR3 nucleotides read TGCGCCAGCAGCCAGGACGCCGGGCGGGGGCTAGGGGAAAAACTGTTTTTT.

This clone was seen a handful of times. The rearrangement uses TRBV28 and TRBJ2-7; D ambiguous. Trimming took 7 bases from V and 3 from J, leaving 10 bases between them. Germline CDR1 MDHEN, CDR2 SYDVKM. The CDR3 loop spans 12 amino acids. CDR3 sequence (DNA): TGTGCCAGCACTTCACCAGGCTACGAGCAGTACTTC. Amino acids: CASTSPGYEQYF.

V gene TRBV4-1 combines with J gene TRBJ2-1; 9 bases map to TRBD1. V lost 3 bases and J lost 4; bases outside the gene matches: 4. CDR3 length equals 15 residues. The germline V gene encodes CDR1 MGHRA and CDR2 YSYEKL. The chain's CDR3 is CASSHGTGRYNEQFF. The DNA for the CDR3 is TGCGCCAGCAGCCATGGGACAGGGAGGTACAATGAGCAGTTCTTC.

The chain carries TRBV23-1 and TRBJ1-5; no firm D call. TRBV23-1 falls under the ORF class, with uncertain function. The CDR3 spans 15 residues. V was shortened by 5 bases and J by 4 bases, with 15 bases between the two germline ends. CDR3 sequence reads: CASSLTGGPNQPQHF. As DNA, the CDR3 is TGCGCCAGCAGTTTGACTGGCGGGCCTAATCAGCCCCAGCATTTT.

This clone was picked up a small number of times. This chain connects TRBV4-2 to TRBJ2-1, with D possibly TRBD2 on 6 matching bases. This CDR3 region has 14 residues. From germline, CDR1 is LGHNA and CDR2 YNFKEQ. The V gene lost 4 bases and the J gene lost 5 bases, with 12 bases spanning the gap. This chain's CDR3 is CASSRGTAHNEQFF. Written as DNA, the CDR3 is TGTGCCAGCAGCCGGGGGACTGCTCACAATGAGCAGTTCTTC.

The chain is built from TRBV7-2 and TRBJ2-1, with D perhaps matching TRBD1 or TRBD2 (5 bases each). In germline, CDR1 is SGHTA, CDR2 FQGNSA. The length of the CDR3 is 14 residues. Between the trimmed V and J ends, which lost 2 bases and 5 bases, there was a span of 10 bases. The CDR3 loop reads CASSLFGDHNEQFF. The CDR3 DNA follows: TGTGCCAGCAGCTTATTTGGGGACCACAATGAGCAGTTCTTC.

V and J are TRBV10-3 and TRBJ1-5; unclear D gene. V lost 6 bases and J lost 2, with 14 bases in between. This CDR3 has 15 residues. Germline CDR1 ENHRY, CDR2 SYGVKD. The CDR3 here is CAISTQGVGNQPQHF. CDR3 in DNA: TGTGCCATCAGCACTCAAGGTGTGGGCAATCAGCCCCAGCATTTT.

This clone appeared a single time. The chain carries TRBV7-2 and TRBJ2-7; 10 nucleotides align to TRBD1. Germline values: CDR1 SGHTA, CDR2 FQGNSA. The CDR3 sequence is 15 residues long. Germline trimming cut 5 bases from V and 3 bases from J; bases unmatched to any gene: 7. The CDR3 DNA follows: TGTGCCAGCAGCCCCTCCGGGACAGGGGTCTACGAGCAGTACTTC. Amino acids: CASSPSGTGVYEQYF. The full variable domain, rest sourced from reference TRBV7-2 and TRBJ2-7, is GAGVSQSPSNKVTEKGKDVELRCDPISGHTALYWYRQSLGQGLEFLIYFQGNSAPDKSGLPSDRFSAERTGGSVSTLTIQRTQQEDSAVYLCASSPSGTGVYEQYFGPGTRLTVT.

The chain carries TRBV4-2 and TRBJ1-2; the D gene is possibly TRBD1 (5 bases). This CDR3 contains 15 residues. CDR1 and CDR2 (germline): LGHNA, YNFKEQ. V dropped 0 bases and J dropped 3 bases, with 11 bases sitting between them. CDR3 in amino acids: CASSQEGDSYYGYTF. DNA of the CDR3: TGTGCCAGCAGCCAAGAAGGGGATTCCTACTATGGCTACACCTTC.

This rearrangement joins TRBV7-6 to TRBJ2-1; TRBD2 agrees at 9 bases. With V trimmed by 1 base and J by 4 bases, 2 bases remained unmatched. Germline values: CDR1 SGHVS, CDR2 FNYEAQ. This CDR3 contains 15 residues. The CDR3 DNA sequence: TGTGCCAGCAGCTTAGGGACTAGCGAATACAATGAGCAGTTCTTC. The encoded protein is CASSLGTSEYNEQFF.

The rearrangement joins TRBV30 to TRBJ1-3, with D possibly being TRBD1 (6 bases). CDR1 is GTSNPN, CDR2 SVGIG, per germline (reference sequence). Trimming shortened V by 2 bases and J by 7 bases, and 9 bases separated the two germline ends. The CDR3 has 12 residues. The CDR3 nucleotides are TGTGCCTGGAGTTACGACAGGAACACCATATATTTT. Residues: CAWSYDRNTIYF.

The genes are TRBV30 and TRBJ2-3; D is perhaps TRBD2 (6 bases). Trimming pared 4 bases from V and 3 bases from J, leaving 17 bases between. The V gene's germline CDR1 is GTSNPN and CDR2 SVGIG (reference sequence). The CDR3 contains 15 residues. The CDR3 nucleotides read TGTGCCTGGAATAGGGGTGGACTACGGACAGATACGCAGTATTTT. Protein sequence: CAWNRGGLRTDTQYF.

The CDR3 DNA reads TGCGCCAGCAGCCAGGTTATGGGGCTGACAGGGAACTCTGGAAACACCATATATTTT. It is translated as CASSQVMGLTGNSGNTIYF. V and J are TRBV4-3 and TRBJ1-3; 7 bases map to TRBD1. Germline assignment: CDR1 LGHNA and CDR2 YSLEER. J was trimmed by 0 bases and V by 3 bases; bases with no gene match: 14. This CDR3 has 19 residues.